This T cell receptor beta chain is from a study of metastatic and nonmetastatic thyroid tumors. Study-level findings and limits: As reported, TCR beta diversity in blood and tumor was significantly higher in malignant thyroid tumors than in benign nodules.

No treatment of any kind had been given to any patient before thyroid surgery. With respect to this clone: Its antigen is still unknown.

TCRdb used MiXCR to call clones anew from the PCR reads. In the table there are 20,000 to 30,000 clones, around a fifth of which are singletons. This clonotype originated in a male donor with papillary thyroid cancer or a benign thyroid nodule (not recorded which). Some clones in this sample may be carry-over from other donors' samples. Sequenced input: blood.

CDR3 bases: TGTGCCAGCAGTTTGACTAGCGGAGTCTCATGCAATGAGCAGTTCTTC. Amino acid sequence: CASSLTSGVSCNEQFF. This chain joins TRBV2 and TRBJ2-1; 9 bases line up with TRBD2. V was pared by 5 bases and J by 6 bases, with 11 bases of the junction left unmatched. Germline-derived CDR1 and CDR2 are SNHLY and FYNNEI. The CDR3 has 16 amino acids. The full variable domain, with the rest looked up from reference TRBV2 and TRBJ2-1, is EPEVTQTPSHQVTQMGQEVILRCVPISNHLYFYWYRQILGQKVEFLVSFYNNEISEKSEIFDDQFSVERPDGSNFTLKIRSTKLEDSAMYFCASSLTSGVSCNEQFFGPGTRLTVL.